The 11 T cell receptor beta chains below come from one sample, sequenced in a study of breast tumors, draining lymph nodes, adjacent tissues. TCRdb processed the multiplex PCR reads anew with MiXCR; each CDR3 protein has one entry. This sample has 150,000 to 200,000 distinct CDR3 sequences, with 25% to 40% found just once. Breast cancer patients provided tissue from their axillary draining lymph nodes. Sequenced: axillary lymph node tissue. These receptors were collected from a female donor with breast cancer. Some clones in this sample may be carry-over from other donors' samples.

This clonotype was seen at least ten times. The gene calls are TRBV4-2 and TRBJ2-7; TRBD2 aligns across 10 bases. With 0 bases clipped from V and 5 bases from J, the junction kept 13 bases outside the gene matches. Germline-derived CDR1 and CDR2 are LGHNA and YNFKEQ. The CDR3 spans 18 residues. The CDR3 bases are TGTGCCAGCAGCCAAGATTTCAGAGCGGGAGGGCCCGGAGACGAGCAGTACTTC. Encoded protein: CASSQDFRAGGPGDEQYF.

This clonotype was observed a few times. The chain couples TRBV5-8 to TRBJ2-5, with 7 bases fitting TRBD2. With V trimmed by 0 bases and J by 5 bases, 7 bases remained unmatched. The CDR3 contains 15 residues. CDR1 is SGHTS, CDR2 YDEGEE, per germline. The CDR3 reads CASSLDTAAGETQYF. CDR3 in DNA: TGTGCCAGCAGCTTGGACACGGCAGCGGGGGAGACCCAGTACTTC.

Ten or more counts support this clonotype. V and J are TRBV20-1 and TRBJ2-3; 9 bases agree with TRBD1. J gave up 1 base and V 5 bases, and 13 bases lay outside the gene matches. This CDR3 region has 17 residues. Looked up from germline, CDR1 is DFQATT and CDR2 is SNEGSKA (reference sequence). The CDR3 nucleotides are TGCAGTGCTGGGGACAGGGACTTTAAACGGGGCACAGATACGCAGTATTTT. Its translation: CSAGDRDFKRGTDTQYF.

Points on this clonotype: Just one base apart from a much larger clone, this may be a read error. This rearrangement joins TRBV5-4 to TRBJ2-5; TRBD2 matches at 7 bases. Per the germline V gene, CDR1 is SGHNT and CDR2 is YYREEE (reference sequence). The length of the CDR3 is 15 residues. The CDR3 loop is CASSLGSPGRETRYF. In DNA, the CDR3 is TGTGCCAGCAGCTTGGGGAGTCCGGGGCGGGAGACCCGGTACTTC.

This clonotype was detected ten times or more. The chain combines TRBV7-6 with TRBJ2-5, with 11 bases lining up with TRBD1. In germline, CDR1 is SGHVS, CDR2 FNYEAQ. The length of the CDR3 is 15 residues. V lost 3 bases and J lost 4; bases outside the gene matches: 4. The CDR3 bases are TGTGCCAGCAGCTTGGGGACAGGGGGAGGAGAGACCCAGTACTTC. It translates to CASSLGTGGGETQYF.

Regarding this clonotype: Since a much larger clone is just one base distant, this may be a read error. The genes are TRBV5-1 and TRBJ2-7; no clear D. The germline gives CDR1 SGHRS, CDR2 YFSETQ. The CDR3 is 13 residues long. DNA for the CDR3: TGCGCCAGCAGCGTGGACGGGTCCTACGACCAGTACTTC. This sequence encodes CASSVDGSYDQYF.

V gene TRBV12-3 or TRBV12-4 combines with J gene TRBJ2-1; 8 bases agree with TRBD2. Unmatched junction bases numbered 20, after V lost 4 bases and J lost 12 bases. This CDR3 region has 17 residues. The CDR3 loop reads CASSSIGGSGNTDTQFF. CDR3 DNA sequence: TGTGCCAGCAGTTCCATTGGGGGTAGCGGGAATACAGATACGCAGTTCTTC.

The rearrangement links TRBV7-9 to TRBJ1-4, with 9 bases fitting TRBD1. CDR1 and CDR2 from the germline V gene are SEHNR and FQNEAQ (reference sequence). This CDR3 spans 16 amino acids. The junction had 10 bases not matched to a gene; V was cut back by 5 bases and J by 6 bases. The CDR3 DNA is TGTGCCAGCAGCCGAAAGGGACAGGGAGTCGATGAAAAACTGTTTTTT. It is translated as CASSRKGQGVDEKLFF.

This chain links TRBV2 with TRBJ2-7, with 7 positions matching TRBD1. The germline CDR1 and CDR2 sequences are SNHLY and FYNNEI. The CDR3 consists of 15 residues. V trimming: 6 bases; J trimming: 2 bases; junction bases outside the gene matches: 10. The CDR3 reads CASRDPGQRTYEQYF. The CDR3 coding sequence is TGTGCCAGCAGAGACCCGGGACAGCGAACCTACGAGCAGTACTTC.

This clonotype was detected many times. The rearrangement links TRBV25-1 to TRBJ1-2, with D unclear. The CDR3 is 14 residues long. Trimming stripped 3 bases from V and 4 bases from J, with 12 bases between. Germline assignment: CDR1 MGHDK and CDR2 SYGVNS. CDR3 region: CASSESSTLYGYTF. Here the CDR3 DNA reads TGTGCCAGCAGTGAGTCGTCTACCCTCTATGGCTACACCTTC.

As regards this clonotype: Here the CDR3 omits its conserved ending phenylalanine or tryptophan, so a read error is the likely source. Because the CDR3's place on the DNA is in doubt, the DNA is left out and the CDR3 is given as listed by TCRdb. V is TRBV7-2 and J is TRBJ2-7; no check of the table's D call, TRBD1, against the DNA was made. Germline CDR1 reads SGHTA; CDR2 reads FQGNSA. The CDR3 spans 15 amino acids, including both terminal residues. The CDR3 is CASSRDRGQVPTQHL.